These 26 T cell receptor beta chains came from one sample sequenced in a study of T cell repertoires in cytomegalovirus infection. TCRdb re-called the reads with MiXCR, one entry per CDR3 protein. The sample yields approximately 500,000 distinct CDR3 sequences, more than 15% seen once. The sample comprised CD8+ T cells from PBMCs. Receptors originate from a human donor in good health (CMV status not recorded). Some clones in this sample may be carry-over from other donors' samples.

This clonotype has ten or more counts. The CDR3 DNA is TGTGCCAGCAGCGCCGTAAGGAGCGGGAGTCAAAATGAGCAGTTCTTC. Translated: CASSAVRSGSQNEQFF. This sequence joins TRBV7-3 and TRBJ2-1; TRBD2 agrees at 8 bases. Germline V gene lookup returns CDR1 SGHTA and CDR2 FQGTGA. The CDR3 runs to 16 residues. Trimming removed 5 bases from V and 7 bases from J; junction bases left unmatched: 13.

V usage is TRBV7-2 and J usage is TRBJ1-5; maybe TRBD1 (5 bases). The ends were cut back, 9 bases at V and 3 bases at J, with 18 bases in the middle. CDR3 size: 15 residues. Germline CDR1 and CDR2: SGHTA and FQGNSA. The CDR3: CASSIMKGANQPQHF. Here the CDR3 DNA reads TGTGCCAGTAGCATTATGAAAGGGGCCAATCAGCCCCAGCATTTT.

This clonotype appeared many times. The rearrangement uses TRBV5-1 and TRBJ1-2, with 7 bases fitting TRBD1. CDR3 size: 14 residues. V was pared by 0 bases and J by 8 bases, with 7 bases of the junction left unmatched. The germline V gene has CDR1 SGHRS and CDR2 YFSETQ. Here the CDR3 reads CASSLEQGRGGYTF. The CDR3 DNA reads TGCGCCAGCAGCTTGGAACAGGGGCGAGGGGGCTACACCTTC.

This clonotype was found many times. This chain joins TRBV27 and TRBJ1-5, with 9 bases identical to TRBD1. CDR1 is MNHEY and CDR2 is SMNVEV in the germline V gene (reference sequence). V lost 6 bases to trimming and J lost 4 bases; unmatched junction nucleotides: 7. This CDR3 is built from 15 residues. The CDR3 loop reads CASSRGTGSNQPQHF. DNA for the CDR3: TGTGCCAGCAGCCGAGGGACAGGGAGTAATCAGCCCCAGCATTTT.

This clonotype was counted between two and nine times. The V and J genes are TRBV5-6 and TRBJ1-2; TRBD1 agrees at 8 bases. Germline CDR1 reads SGHDT; CDR2 reads YYEEEE. This CDR3 region has 14 residues. The V and J ends lost 0 bases and 7 bases, in that order; junction bases with no gene match: 5. CDR3 sequence reads: CASSLASRGLGYTF. The CDR3 DNA reads TGTGCCAGCAGCTTGGCCAGCAGGGGGCTTGGCTACACCTTC. Using reference TRBV5-6 and TRBJ1-2 for the parts outside the CDR3, the full variable domain is DAGVTQSPTHLIKTRGQQVTLRCSPKSGHDTVSWYQQALGQGPQFIFQYYEEEERQRGNFPDRFSGHQFPNYSSELNVNALLLGDSALYLCASSLASRGLGYTFGSGTRLTVV.

The chain employs TRBV27 and TRBJ2-7; TRBD1 aligns across 7 bases. This CDR3 is built from 16 residues. The V gene end was trimmed by 5 bases and the J gene end by 2 bases; junction bases not matched to a gene: 12. Per the germline V gene, CDR1 is MNHEY and CDR2 is SMNVEV (reference sequence). CDR3 in amino acids: CASSLTPGQRTYEQYF. The CDR3 bases are TGTGCCAGCAGTCTTACTCCGGGACAGCGAACCTACGAGCAGTACTTC.

Notes on this clonotype: This may arise from a read error, as a much more abundant clone is one base away. The CDR3 coding sequence is TGTGCTAGTGGTTTGGCGACAGGGGGCAAACCAGTGGTGTTTTTT. Its protein product is CASGLATGGKPVVFF. J is TRBJ1-4 and V is TRBV12-5; the match to TRBD1 covers 10 bases. The CDR3 is made up of 15 amino acids. Germline CDR1 is LGHNT and CDR2 is FRNRAP. Trimming removed 1 base from V and 15 bases from J; junction bases left unmatched: 11.

This clonotype was recorded at least ten times. This chain connects TRBV7-9 to TRBJ1-5, with a possible D match to TRBD1 (6 bases). V was clipped by 3 bases and J by 5 bases, with 17 bases between them. There are 16 residues in the CDR3. CDR1 and CDR2 from the germline V gene are SEHNR and FQNEAQ (reference sequence). As DNA, the CDR3 is TGTGCCAGCAGCTTTGTAGGGGGGGGGGGAGATCAGCCCCAGCATTTT. The encoded protein is CASSFVGGGGDQPQHF.

The sample holds a few counts of this clonotype. The chain uses TRBV5-6 and TRBJ2-5; 10 nucleotides agree with TRBD1. Germline V gene data show CDR1 as SGHDT and CDR2 as YYEEEE. CDR3 size: 15 residues. V lost 4 bases and J lost 3; bases outside the gene matches: 6. For the CDR3, the DNA is TGTGCCAGCAGCCTATCTGGACAGGGGGAAGAGACCCAGTACTTC. It codes for CASSLSGQGEETQYF.

This clonotype has a count of ten or more. J is TRBJ2-2 and V is TRBV27; TRBD2 agrees at 13 bases. The CDR3 consists of 20 residues. V trimming: 6 bases; J trimming: 1 base; junction bases outside the gene matches: 14. Germline V CDR1 and CDR2: MNHEY, SMNVEV (reference sequence). This CDR3 is CASRPPTRLAGGGNTGELFF. CDR3 nucleotides: TGTGCCAGCAGACCTCCGACCCGACTAGCGGGAGGTGGGAACACCGGGGAGCTGTTTTTT.

This clonotype was found many times. The chain links TRBV7-9 to TRBJ1-1; D gene unclear. CDR1 and CDR2 from the germline V gene are SEHNR and FQNEAQ (reference sequence). Between the trimmed V and J ends, which lost 8 bases and 1 base, there was a span of 14 bases. The CDR3 sequence is 14 residues long. The CDR3 loop is CASALIYPNTEAFF. Written as DNA, the CDR3 is TGTGCCAGCGCCCTCATTTACCCGAACACTGAAGCTTTCTTT.

The rearrangement uses TRBV15 and TRBJ1-1; tentatively, D is TRBD1 (6 bases). Trimming left V 6 bases short and J 4 bases short, with 18 bases between. Germline V lookup: CDR1 LNHNV, CDR2 YYDKDF (reference sequence). This CDR3 is 15 amino acids long. This CDR3 reads CATSPDPGAFTEAFF. As DNA, the CDR3 is TGTGCCACCAGTCCGGACCCGGGGGCATTCACTGAAGCTTTCTTT.

The chain recombines TRBV14 with TRBJ2-7; 9 bases are shared with TRBD1. Losses at the gene ends were 3 bases for V and 4 bases for J; bases not matched to a gene: 16. This CDR3 is built from 18 residues. Germline V lookup: CDR1 SGHDN, CDR2 FVKESK. For the CDR3, the DNA is TGTGCCAGCAGCCACCCGGGACAGGGAAGGGGTCGTTCTTACGAGCAGTACTTC. Residues: CASSHPGQGRGRSYEQYF.

This clonotype was detected ten times or more. The rearrangement joins TRBV12-5 to TRBJ2-3; D is possibly TRBD1 (9 bases). There are 16 residues in the CDR3. The V gene lost 0 bases and the J gene lost 6 bases, with 16 bases spanning the gap. Germline V gives CDR1 LGHNT, CDR2 FRNRAP. In DNA, the CDR3 is TGTGCTAGTGGTTTGGTTAGCGGGACAGGGAGTGATACGCAGTATTTT. As protein: CASGLVSGTGSDTQYF.

As regards this clonotype: Just one base apart from a much larger clone, this may be a read error. The chain employs TRBV7-6 and TRBJ2-7, with 11 positions matching TRBD2. This CDR3 has 15 residues. Germline V gene sequence: CDR1 SGHVS, CDR2 FNYEAQ. In DNA, the CDR3 is TGTGCCAGCAGCTTAGAGCTAGCGGGAGGTCACGAGCGGTACTTC. This encodes CASSLELAGGHERYF.

This clonotype was observed a few times. CDR3 region: CSVEVRGLHEQFF. The CDR3 DNA is TGCAGCGTTGAAGTTCGGGGGCTCCATGAGCAGTTCTTC. The rearrangement joins TRBV29-1 to TRBJ2-1; D may match TRBD1 or TRBD2 (6 bases each). With 1 base removed from V and 8 bases from J, the gap between germline ends came to 12 bases. CDR1 is SQVTM and CDR2 is ANQGSEA in the germline V gene. The CDR3 covers 13 residues.

In this sample, this clonotype turned up a few times. The rearrangement uses TRBV19 and TRBJ2-7; D is unclear. The germline V gene encodes CDR1 LNHDA and CDR2 SQIVND (reference sequence). CDR3 length equals 14 residues. The V end was cut by 4 bases, the J end by 0 bases, with 10 bases between. The CDR3 coding sequence is TGTGCCAGTAGTACCTCCAAGAGCTCCTACGAGCAGTACTTC. Its protein is CASSTSKSSYEQYF.

This clonotype occurred many times. The rearrangement links TRBV28 to TRBJ1-2; tentative D call: TRBD1 (6 bases). Germline lookup yields CDR1 MDHEN and CDR2 SYDVKM. The CDR3 loop spans 18 amino acids. Trimming took 3 bases from V and 4 from J, leaving 24 bases between them. In DNA, the CDR3 is TGTGCCAGCAGTTTTTTTGGGTCCGGACCAGGGGCTGCCTATGGCTACACCTTC. It translates to CASSFFGSGPGAAYGYTF.

This clonotype occurred a few times. This chain links TRBV4-1 with TRBJ2-3; 8 bases map to TRBD2. This CDR3 is built from 18 residues. The V gene's germline CDR1 is MGHRA and CDR2 YSYEKL. V trimming: 4 bases; J trimming: 1 base; junction bases outside the gene matches: 13. The CDR3 sequence is CASSRRSTGTRRTDTQYF. DNA for the CDR3: TGCGCCAGCAGCCGAAGATCGACCGGGACTAGGCGCACAGATACGCAGTATTTT.

This clonotype was observed a few times. The rearrangement joins TRBV6-1 to TRBJ2-5; possibly TRBD1 for D (6 bases). The V gene's germline CDR1 is MNHNS and CDR2 SASEGT. The CDR3 has 15 residues. V lost 1 base to trimming and J lost 5 bases, with 14 bases between them. The CDR3 region has the DNA TGTGCCAGCAGTGAAGGACAGGTGGGCGTGGAGACCCAGTACTTC. Translating it yields CASSEGQVGVETQYF.

On this clonotype itself: This may be a read error: a much more frequent sequence differs by one nucleotide. The V call is TRBV6-5, the J call TRBJ2-1; D remains ambiguous. The CDR3 length is 13 residues. Germline-derived CDR1 and CDR2 are MNHEY and SVGAGI. The chain's CDR3 is CARSYPPNSEQFF. In DNA, the CDR3 is TGTGCCCGCAGTTACCCCCCAAACTCTGAGCAGTTCTTC.

The chain couples TRBV5-1 to TRBJ2-7; D might be TRBD1 (5 bases). The CDR3 loop spans 13 amino acids. Germline CDR1 is SGHRS and CDR2 is YFSETQ. Trimming cost V 5 bases and J 5 bases, with 14 bases left between them. The CDR3 loop reads CASRLRQQDEQYF. The CDR3 bases are TGCGCCAGCAGATTGCGACAGCAGGACGAGCAGTACTTC.

Many counts were recorded for this clonotype. The chain links TRBV4-1 to TRBJ1-1; TRBD1 agrees at 7 bases. Losses at the gene ends were 4 bases for V and 3 bases for J; bases not matched to a gene: 8. The germline CDR1 and CDR2 sequences are MGHRA and YSYEKL. The CDR3 has 15 amino acids. DNA of the CDR3: TGCGCCAGCAGCCGAGAGCCGACAGGGCACACTGAAGCTTTCTTT. Protein: CASSREPTGHTEAFF.

Comments on this clonotype: A much larger clone differs from this one at a single base, so this may be a read error. The rearrangement joins TRBV7-6 to TRBJ1-2; tentatively, D is TRBD1 (6 bases). This CDR3 region has 12 residues. The ends were cut back, 5 bases at V and 7 bases at J, with 11 bases in the middle. Germline V CDR1 and CDR2: SGHVS, FNYEAQ. CDR3 in amino acids: CASSAQGSGYTF. CDR3 DNA sequence: TGTGCCAGCAGCGCTCAGGGGTCTGGCTACACCTTC.

As regards this clonotype: This may stem from a read error, because a much larger clone lies one nucleotide away. V is TRBV6-5 and J is TRBJ2-7, with TRBD1 matching over 10 bases. The CDR3 has 14 residues. Looked up from germline, CDR1 is MNHEY and CDR2 is SVGAGI. The chain's CDR3 is CARSYSGTGDEQYF. DNA for the CDR3: TGTGCCCGCAGTTACTCAGGGACAGGGGATGAGCAGTACTTC.

The rearrangement uses TRBV7-3 and TRBJ1-1; the D gene is possibly TRBD1 (5 bases). Trimming removed 10 bases at V and 1 base at J, with 13 bases between. Germline CDR1 reads SGHTA; CDR2 reads FQGTGA. This CDR3 has 13 amino acids. The CDR3 sequence: CATRAGGNTEAFF. The CDR3 DNA reads TGTGCCACCCGAGCGGGGGGGAACACTGAAGCTTTCTTT.